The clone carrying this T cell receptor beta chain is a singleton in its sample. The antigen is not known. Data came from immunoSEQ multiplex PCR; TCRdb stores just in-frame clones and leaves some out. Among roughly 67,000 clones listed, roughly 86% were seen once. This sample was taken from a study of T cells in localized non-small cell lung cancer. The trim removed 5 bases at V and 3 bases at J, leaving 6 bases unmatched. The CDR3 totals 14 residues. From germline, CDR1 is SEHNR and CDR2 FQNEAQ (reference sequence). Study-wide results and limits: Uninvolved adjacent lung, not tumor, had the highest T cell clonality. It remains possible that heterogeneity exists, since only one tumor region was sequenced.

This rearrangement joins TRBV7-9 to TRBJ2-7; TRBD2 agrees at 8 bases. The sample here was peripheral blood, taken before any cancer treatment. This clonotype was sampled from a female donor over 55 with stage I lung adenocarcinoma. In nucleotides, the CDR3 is TGTGCCAGCAGCAAAGGCGGGGGGCTCTACGAGCAGTACTTC. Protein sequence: CASSKGGGLYEQYF.